The table lists the clone carrying this TCR beta chain with a few counts. Its antigen is not identified. Separate alpha and beta amplification began at the second PCR step. The beta constant-region primer was an equimolar mix of two oligonucleotides covering TRBC1 and TRBC2. Four rounds of PCR amplified the ligated cDNA using nested alpha and beta constant-region primers plus SP2. TCRdb re-analysed the UMI-ligation and nested PCR reads in MiXCR, keeping a single row per CDR3 protein. Among roughly 83,000 distinct CDR3 sequences listed, around 11% were seen once. These data come from a study of naive and memory T cell subsets. V was pared by 0 bases and J by 8 bases, with 14 bases between. The CDR3 loop spans 15 amino acids. Germline V gene sequence: CDR1 SGDLS, CDR2 YYNGEE. Findings of the study overall: In CD4 and CD8 cells, diversity dropped from naive through EMRA. Activation and differentiation may alter RNA-based TCR counts. In naive cells, over 85% of TCR sequences were seen only once. Possibly reflecting memory cells re-expressing CD45RA, a few larger clonotypes occurred in naive repertoires, especially CD8.

The clonotype originates from a human donor in good health. The chain links TRBV9 to TRBJ1-4; D ambiguous. Material for sequencing was naive CD4+ T cells from blood. CDR3 nucleotides: TGTGCCAGCAGCGTAGCTGGCGGTTTGAAGGAAAAACTGTTTTTT. It encodes CASSVAGGLKEKLFF.